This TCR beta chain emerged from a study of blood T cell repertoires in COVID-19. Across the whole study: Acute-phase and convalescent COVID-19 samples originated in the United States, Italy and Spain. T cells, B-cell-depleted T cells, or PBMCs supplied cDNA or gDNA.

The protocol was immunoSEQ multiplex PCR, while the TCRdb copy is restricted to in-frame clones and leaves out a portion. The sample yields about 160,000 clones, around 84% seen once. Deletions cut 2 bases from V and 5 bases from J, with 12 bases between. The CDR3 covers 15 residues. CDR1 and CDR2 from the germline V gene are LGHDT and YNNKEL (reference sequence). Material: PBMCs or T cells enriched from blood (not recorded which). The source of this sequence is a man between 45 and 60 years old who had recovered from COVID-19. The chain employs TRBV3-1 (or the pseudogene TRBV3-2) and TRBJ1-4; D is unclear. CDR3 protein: CASSQRLGGNEKLFF. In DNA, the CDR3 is TGTGCCAGCAGCCAAAGGTTGGGAGGCAATGAAAAACTGTTTTTT.